This T cell receptor beta chain comes out of a study of T cell repertoires in ileal Crohn's disease. Each sample's TCRB immunosequencing used about 500 nanograms of biopsy DNA. Sequenced by immunoSEQ multiplex PCR; TCRdb stores in-frame clones only, minus some. Seen here are 5,000 or so clones, 80% observed once, and the top ten hold roughly 26%. The CDR3 spans 14 residues. CDR1 is SGHRS and CDR2 is YFSETQ in the germline V gene. Trimming at V came to 4 bases and at J to 1 base, leaving 2 bases not matched to a gene. This receptor was obtained from an adult with Crohn's disease. The material sequenced was ileal tissue. This chain joins TRBV5-1 and TRBJ2-5; 9 nucleotides match TRBD2. CDR3 residues: CASSPGLAQETQYF. For the CDR3, the DNA is TGCGCCAGCAGCCCGGGACTAGCCCAAGAGACCCAGTACTTC.